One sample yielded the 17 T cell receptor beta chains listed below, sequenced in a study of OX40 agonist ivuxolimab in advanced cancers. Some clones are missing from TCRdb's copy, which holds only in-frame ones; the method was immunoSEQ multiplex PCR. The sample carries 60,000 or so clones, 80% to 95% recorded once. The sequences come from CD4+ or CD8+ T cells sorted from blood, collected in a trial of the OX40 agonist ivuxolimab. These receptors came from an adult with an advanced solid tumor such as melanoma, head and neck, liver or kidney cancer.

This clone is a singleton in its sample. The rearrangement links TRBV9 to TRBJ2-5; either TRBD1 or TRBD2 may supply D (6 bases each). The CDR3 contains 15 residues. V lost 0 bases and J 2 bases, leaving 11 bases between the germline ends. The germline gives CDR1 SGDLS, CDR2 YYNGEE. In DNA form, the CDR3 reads TGTGCCAGCAGCGTAGGGGGGGCACCACAAGAGACCCAGTACTTC. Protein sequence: CASSVGGAPQETQYF.

CDR3 nucleotide sequence: TGCGCCAGCAGCCAAAGGACTGTCCTAGCTAACTATGGCTACACCTTC. Translating gives CASSQRTVLANYGYTF. The J gene is TRBJ1-2, the V gene TRBV4-1; D not certain. The V end was cut by 2 bases, the J end by 0 bases, with 13 bases between. This CDR3 has 16 residues. CDR1 MGHRA and CDR2 YSYEKL come from the germline V gene.

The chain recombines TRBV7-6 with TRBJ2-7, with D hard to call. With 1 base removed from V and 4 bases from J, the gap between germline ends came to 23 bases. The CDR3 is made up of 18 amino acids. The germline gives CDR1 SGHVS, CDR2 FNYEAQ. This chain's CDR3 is CASSLGAEIQPGYYEQYF. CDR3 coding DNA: TGTGCCAGCAGCTTAGGGGCCGAGATTCAACCAGGTTATTACGAGCAGTACTTC.

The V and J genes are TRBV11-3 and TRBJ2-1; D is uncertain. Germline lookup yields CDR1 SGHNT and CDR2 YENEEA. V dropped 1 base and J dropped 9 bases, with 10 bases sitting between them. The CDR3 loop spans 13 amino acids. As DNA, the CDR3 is TGTGCCAGCAGCTTAGGGTCCCCAACTGAGCAGTTCTTC. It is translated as CASSLGSPTEQFF.

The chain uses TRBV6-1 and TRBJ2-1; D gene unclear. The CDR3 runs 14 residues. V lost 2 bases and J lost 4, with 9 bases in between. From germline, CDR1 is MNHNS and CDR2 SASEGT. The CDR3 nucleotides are TGTGCCAGCAGTGAATCCTTCCAATACAATGAGCAGTTCTTC. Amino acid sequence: CASSESFQYNEQFF.

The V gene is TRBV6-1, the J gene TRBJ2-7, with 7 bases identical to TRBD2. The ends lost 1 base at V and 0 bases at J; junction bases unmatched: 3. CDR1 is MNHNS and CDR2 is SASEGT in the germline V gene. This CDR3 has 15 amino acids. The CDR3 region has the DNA TGTGCCAGCAGTGAAGAAGCGGGGAGCTCCTACGAGCAGTACTTC. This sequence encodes CASSEEAGSSYEQYF.

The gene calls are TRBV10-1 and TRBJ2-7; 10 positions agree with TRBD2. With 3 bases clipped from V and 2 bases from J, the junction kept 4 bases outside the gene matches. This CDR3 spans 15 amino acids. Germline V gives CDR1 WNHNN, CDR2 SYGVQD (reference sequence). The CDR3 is CASSDHGLAAYEQYF. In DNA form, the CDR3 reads TGCGCCAGCAGTGACCACGGACTAGCGGCCTACGAGCAGTACTTC.

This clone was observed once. The CDR3 DNA is TGTGCCACCAGCTCCCGGGCCCCTGGCACAGATACGCAGTATTTT. As protein: CATSSRAPGTDTQYF. The genes are TRBV15 and TRBJ2-3; no reliable D call. Germline V gene sequence: CDR1 LNHNV, CDR2 YYDKDF (reference sequence). This CDR3 is built from 15 residues. The ends were cut back, 5 bases at V and 1 base at J, with 13 bases in the middle.

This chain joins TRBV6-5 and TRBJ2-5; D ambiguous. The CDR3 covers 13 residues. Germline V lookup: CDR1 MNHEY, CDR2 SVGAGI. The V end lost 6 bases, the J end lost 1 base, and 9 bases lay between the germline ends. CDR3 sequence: CASSSNPQETQYF. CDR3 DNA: TGTGCCAGCAGCTCCAACCCCCAAGAGACCCAGTACTTC.

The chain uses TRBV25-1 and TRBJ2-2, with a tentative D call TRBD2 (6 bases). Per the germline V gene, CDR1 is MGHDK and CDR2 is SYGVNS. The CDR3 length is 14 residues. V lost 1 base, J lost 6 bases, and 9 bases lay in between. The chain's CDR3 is CASSESEGPGELFF. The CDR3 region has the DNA TGTGCCAGCAGTGAATCGGAGGGGCCCGGGGAGCTGTTTTTT.

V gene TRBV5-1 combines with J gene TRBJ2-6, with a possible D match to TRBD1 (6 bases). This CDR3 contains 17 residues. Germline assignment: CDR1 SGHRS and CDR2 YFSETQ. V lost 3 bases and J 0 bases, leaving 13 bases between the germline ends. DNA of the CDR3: TGCGCCAGCAGCTCGAGAGACAGGCACTCTGGGGCCAACGTCCTGACTTTC. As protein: CASSSRDRHSGANVLTF.

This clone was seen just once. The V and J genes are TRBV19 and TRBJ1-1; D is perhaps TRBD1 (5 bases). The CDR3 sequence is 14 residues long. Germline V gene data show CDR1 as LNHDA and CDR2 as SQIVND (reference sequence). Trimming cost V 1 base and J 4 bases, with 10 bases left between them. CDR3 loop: CASSIAAGGTEAFF. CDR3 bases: TGTGCCAGTAGTATAGCAGCTGGGGGCACTGAAGCTTTCTTT.

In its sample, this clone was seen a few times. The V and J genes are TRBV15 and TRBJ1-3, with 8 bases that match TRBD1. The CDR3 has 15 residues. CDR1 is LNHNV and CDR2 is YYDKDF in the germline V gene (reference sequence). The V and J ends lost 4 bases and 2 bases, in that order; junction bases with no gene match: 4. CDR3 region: CATSKDREPGNTIYF. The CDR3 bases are TGTGCCACCAGCAAGGACAGGGAACCTGGAAACACCATATATTTT.

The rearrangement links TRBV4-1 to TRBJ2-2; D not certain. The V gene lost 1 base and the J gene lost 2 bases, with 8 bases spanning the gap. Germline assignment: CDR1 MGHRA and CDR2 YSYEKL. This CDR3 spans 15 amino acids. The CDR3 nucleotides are TGCGCCAGCAGCCAAGTGGGGTCTAACACCGGGGAGCTGTTTTTT. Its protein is CASSQVGSNTGELFF.

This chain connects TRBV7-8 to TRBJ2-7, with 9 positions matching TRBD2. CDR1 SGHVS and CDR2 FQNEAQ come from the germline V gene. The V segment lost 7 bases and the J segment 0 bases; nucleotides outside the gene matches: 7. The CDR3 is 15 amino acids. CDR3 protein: CASIRSGGSSYEQYF. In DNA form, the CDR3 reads TGTGCCAGCATCCGGAGCGGGGGGAGCTCCTACGAGCAGTACTTC.

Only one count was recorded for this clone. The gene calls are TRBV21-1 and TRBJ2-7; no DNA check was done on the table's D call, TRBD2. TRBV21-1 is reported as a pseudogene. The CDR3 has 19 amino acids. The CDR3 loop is CASSKVGGAASGSSYEQYF. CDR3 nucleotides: TGTGCCAGCAGCAAAGTGGGGGGGGCGGCTAGCGGGAGCTCCTACGAGCAGTACTTC.

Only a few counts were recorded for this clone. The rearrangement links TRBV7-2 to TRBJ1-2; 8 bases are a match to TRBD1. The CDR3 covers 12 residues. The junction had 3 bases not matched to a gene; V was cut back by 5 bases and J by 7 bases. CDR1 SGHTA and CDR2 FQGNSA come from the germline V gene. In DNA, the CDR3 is TGTGCCAGCAGCCCAACAGGGGGTGGCTACACCTTC. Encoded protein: CASSPTGGGYTF.